This record concerns one TCR beta chain sequence. This clonotype showed up many times. It has no known antigen specificity. It has no much larger one-base neighbor in the sample; base qualities were not kept. V was cut back by 5 bases and J by 3 bases, leaving a gap of 10 bases between them. The germline V gene provides CDR1 SGHAT and CDR2 FQNNGV. Measured from the cysteine to the phenylalanine, the CDR3 is 13 residues long. The DNA shown is the 39-base CDR3, in frame from base 1. The sample was run on an Illumina HiSeq 2000. TCR beta chain libraries were generated by multiplex PCR amplification. The amplified TCR beta chain products were analyzed by high-throughput sequencing. TCRdb reprocessing: public reads trimmed at Q25 with fastp, clones called with MiXCR, in-frame beta chains kept. Under each unique CDR3 protein, matching rows form one entry showing the most common genes and DNA. The sample yields approximately 47,000 distinct CDR3 sequences; roughly 24% were counted once. The ten largest make up 7.5% to 9.5% of the sample.

These data come from a study of breast tumors, draining lymph nodes, adjacent tissues (TCRdb year 2016). For the wider study: In breast cancer patients, the study compared the TCR beta repertoires of tumor, adjacent nontumor tissue and axillary lymph nodes. In human breast cancer, the study set out to evaluate how tumor, surrounding tissue and draining lymph node repertoires relate to one another and whether T cells may move between these sites.

Points the paper makes about the study in general: Tumor and nontumor tissue repertoires were significantly more similar in luminal-like than in basal-like breast cancer. Tumors showed preferential V and J gene usage, and their T-cell repertoire diversity fell below that of lymph nodes yet above that of nontumor tissue. The conclusion that tumor T cells originate in lymph nodes was presented as consistent with a hypothesis rather than as directly demonstrated. A scenario in which most tumor T cells derive from the lymph node and then expand within tumor tissue was judged to be consistent with the data.

The sequenced sample was breast tumor tissue. The chain joins TRBV11-2 to TRBJ1-2; the best D guess is TRBD1, with 5 bases matching. The source of this sequence is a female donor with breast cancer. Some clones in this sample may be carry-over from other donors' samples. The nucleotide sequence is given as TGTGCCAGCAGCGCGACAGCTTACTATGGCTACACCTTC. This translates into CASSATAYYGYTF.